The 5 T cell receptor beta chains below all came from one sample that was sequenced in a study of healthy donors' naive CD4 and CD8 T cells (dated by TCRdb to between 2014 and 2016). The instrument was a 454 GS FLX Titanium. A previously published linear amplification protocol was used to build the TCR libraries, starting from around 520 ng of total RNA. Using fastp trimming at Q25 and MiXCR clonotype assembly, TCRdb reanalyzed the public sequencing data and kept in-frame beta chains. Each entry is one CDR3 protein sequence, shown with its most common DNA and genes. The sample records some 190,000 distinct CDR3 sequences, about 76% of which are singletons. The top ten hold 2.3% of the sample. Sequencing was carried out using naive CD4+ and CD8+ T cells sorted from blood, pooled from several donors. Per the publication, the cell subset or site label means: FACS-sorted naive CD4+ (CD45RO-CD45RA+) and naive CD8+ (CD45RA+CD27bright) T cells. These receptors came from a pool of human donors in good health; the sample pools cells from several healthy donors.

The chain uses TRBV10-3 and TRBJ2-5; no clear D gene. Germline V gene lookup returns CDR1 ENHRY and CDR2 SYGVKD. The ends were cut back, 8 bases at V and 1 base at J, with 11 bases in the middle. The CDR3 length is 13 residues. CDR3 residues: CAIGERLQETQYF. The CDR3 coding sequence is TGTGCCATCGGGGAACGCCTCCAAGAGACCCAGTACTTC.

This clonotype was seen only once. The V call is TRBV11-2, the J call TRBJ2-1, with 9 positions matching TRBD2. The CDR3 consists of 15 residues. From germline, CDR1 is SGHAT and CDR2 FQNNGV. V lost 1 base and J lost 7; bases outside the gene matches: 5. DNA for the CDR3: TGTGCCAGCAGCTTAGTCGGACTAGCGTATAATGAGCAGTTCTTC. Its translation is CASSLVGLAYNEQFF.

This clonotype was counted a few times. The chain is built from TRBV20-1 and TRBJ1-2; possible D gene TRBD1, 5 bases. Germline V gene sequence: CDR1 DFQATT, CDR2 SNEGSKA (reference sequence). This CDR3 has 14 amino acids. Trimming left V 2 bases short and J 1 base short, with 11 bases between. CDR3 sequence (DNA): TGCAGTGCTAGAAATCGACAGATTAACTATGGCTACACCTTC. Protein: CSARNRQINYGYTF.

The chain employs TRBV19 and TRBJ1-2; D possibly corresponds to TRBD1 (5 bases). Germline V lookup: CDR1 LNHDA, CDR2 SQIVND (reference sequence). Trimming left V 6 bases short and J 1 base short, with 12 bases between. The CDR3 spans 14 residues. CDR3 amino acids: CASSQGGLNYGYTF. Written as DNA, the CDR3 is TGTGCCAGTAGCCAGGGCGGGCTTAACTATGGCTACACCTTC. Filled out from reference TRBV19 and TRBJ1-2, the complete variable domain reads DGGITQSPKYLFRKEGQNVTLSCEQNLNHDAMYWYRQDPGQGLRLIYYSQIVNDFQKGDIAEGYSVSREKKESFPLTVTSAQKNPTAFYLCASSQGGLNYGYTFGSGTRLTVV.

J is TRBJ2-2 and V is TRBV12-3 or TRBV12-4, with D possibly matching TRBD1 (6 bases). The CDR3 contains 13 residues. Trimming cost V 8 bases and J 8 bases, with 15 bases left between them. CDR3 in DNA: TGTGCCAGCCGACGGGACAACTTGGGGGAGCTGTTTTTT. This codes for CASRRDNLGELFF.